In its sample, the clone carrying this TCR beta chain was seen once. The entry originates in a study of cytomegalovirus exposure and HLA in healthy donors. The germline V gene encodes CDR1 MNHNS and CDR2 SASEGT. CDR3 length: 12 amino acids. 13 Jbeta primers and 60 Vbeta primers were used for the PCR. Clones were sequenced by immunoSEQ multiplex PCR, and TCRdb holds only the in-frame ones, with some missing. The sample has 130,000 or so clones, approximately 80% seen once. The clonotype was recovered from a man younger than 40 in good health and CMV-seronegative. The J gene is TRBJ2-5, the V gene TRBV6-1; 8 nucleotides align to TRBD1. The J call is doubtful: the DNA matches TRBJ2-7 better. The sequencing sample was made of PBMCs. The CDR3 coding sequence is TGTGCCAGCAACCTACAGGGGGGCGAGCAGTACTTC. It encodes CASNLQGGEQYF.